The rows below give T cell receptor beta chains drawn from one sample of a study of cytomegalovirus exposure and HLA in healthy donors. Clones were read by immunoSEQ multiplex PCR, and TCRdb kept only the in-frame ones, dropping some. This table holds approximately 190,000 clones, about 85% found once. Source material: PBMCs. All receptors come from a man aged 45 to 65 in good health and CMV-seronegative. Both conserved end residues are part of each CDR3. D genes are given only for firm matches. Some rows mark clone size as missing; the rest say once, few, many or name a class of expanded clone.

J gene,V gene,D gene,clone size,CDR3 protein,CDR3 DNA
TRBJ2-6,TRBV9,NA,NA,CASSEGSYGPSGANVLTF,TGTGCCAGCAGCGAGGGGTCCTACGGGCCCTCTGGGGCCAACGTCCTGACTTTC
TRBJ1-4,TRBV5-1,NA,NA,CASSDSQGTNEKLFF,TGCGCCAGCAGCGACTCACAGGGTACTAATGAAAAACTGTTTTTT
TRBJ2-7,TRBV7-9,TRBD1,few,CSSSLGQNSYEQYF,TGTTCCAGCAGCTTGGGACAGAACTCCTACGAGCAGTACTTC
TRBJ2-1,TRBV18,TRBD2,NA,CASSPRGGRNEQFF,TGTGCCAGCTCACCAAGGGGAGGGAGGAATGAGCAGTTCTTC
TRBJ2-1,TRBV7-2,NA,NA,CASSPGAGSGKFF,TGTGCCAGCAGCCCCGGGGCGGGAAGTGGGAAGTTCTTC
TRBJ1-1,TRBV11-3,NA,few,CASSLGQSNTEAFF,TGTGCCAGCAGCTTAGGACAGTCGAACACTGAAGCTTTCTTT
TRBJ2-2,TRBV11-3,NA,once,CASSLGGLQNTGELFF,TGTGCCAGCAGCTTAGGGGGCCTTCAGAACACCGGGGAGCTGTTTTTT
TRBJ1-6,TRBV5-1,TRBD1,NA,CASSWGDRGRDSPLHF,TGCGCCAGCAGCTGGGGGGACAGGGGGCGCGATTCACCCCTCCACTTT
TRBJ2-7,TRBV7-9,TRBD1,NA,CASSGRTGGHSYEQYF,TGTGCCAGCAGCGGAAGGACAGGGGGGCACTCCTACGAGCAGTACTTC
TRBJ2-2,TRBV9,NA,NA,CASSLQGTGELFF,TGTGCCAGCAGCCTACAGGGAACCGGGGAGCTGTTTTTT
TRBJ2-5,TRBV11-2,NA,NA,CASSLDSAGQETQYF,TGTGCCAGCAGCTTAGATTCTGCAGGGCAAGAGACCCAGTACTTC
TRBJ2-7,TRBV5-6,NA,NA,CASSLVRGEQYF,TGTGCCAGCAGCCTCGTGAGAGGGGAGCAGTACTTC
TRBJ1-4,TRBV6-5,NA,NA,CASSLQGKSEKLFF,TGTGCCAGCAGTCTTCAGGGGAAGAGTGAAAAACTGTTTTTT
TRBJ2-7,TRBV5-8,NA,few,CASSLGLTYEQYF,TGTGCCAGCAGCTTGGGACTGACCTACGAGCAGTACTTC
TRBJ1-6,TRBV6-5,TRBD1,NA,CVYGDRDSPLHF,TGTGTTTATGGGGACAGGGATTCACCCCTCCACTTT
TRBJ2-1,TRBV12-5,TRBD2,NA,CASGLVRILAGGHNEQFF,TGTGCTAGTGGTTTGGTACGGATACTAGCGGGGGGCCACAATGAGCAGTTCTTC
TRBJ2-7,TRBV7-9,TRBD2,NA,CASSSGLAGGNYNF,TGTGCCAGCAGCTCGGGACTAGCGGGGGGCAATTACAACTTC
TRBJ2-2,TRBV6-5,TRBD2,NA,CASSPLTGGVGELFF,TGTGCCAGCAGTCCCCTGACGGGGGGGGTCGGGGAGCTGTTTTTT
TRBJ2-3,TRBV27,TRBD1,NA,CASSLWTGGADTQYF,TGTGCCAGCAGTTTATGGACAGGGGGGGCAGATACGCAGTATTTT
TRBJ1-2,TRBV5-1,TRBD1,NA,CASSLQGANYGYTF,TGCGCCAGCAGCTTGCAGGGGGCGAACTATGGCTACACCTTC
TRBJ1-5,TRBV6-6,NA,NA,CASSPWTDGQPQHF,TGTGCCAGCTCACCGTGGACAGACGGGCAGCCCCAGCATTTT
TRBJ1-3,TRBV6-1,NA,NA,CASSVSQGFAGNTIYF,TGTGCCAGCAGTGTATCCCAGGGTTTTGCTGGAAACACCATATATTTT
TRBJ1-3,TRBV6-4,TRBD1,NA,CASSDGQGEWWKNAIYF,TGTGCCAGCAGTGACGGGCAGGGGGAGTGGTGGAAAAACGCCATATATTTT
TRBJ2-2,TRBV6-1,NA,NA,CASSEGQTGELFF,TGTGCCAGCAGTGAAGGCCAGACCGGGGAGCTGTTTTTT
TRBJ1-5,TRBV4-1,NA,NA,CASSKEPEGQPQHF,TGCGCCAGCAGCAAGGAGCCGGAGGGTCAGCCCCAGCATTTT
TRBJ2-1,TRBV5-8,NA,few,CASIRRGNEQFF,TGTGCCAGCATTAGGAGAGGCAATGAGCAGTTCTTC
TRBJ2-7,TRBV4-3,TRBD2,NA,CASSLEPSGGLYEQYF,TGCGCCAGCAGCCTAGAGCCAAGCGGGGGCCTTTACGAGCAGTACTTC
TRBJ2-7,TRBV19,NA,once,CASSIGGFEQYF,TGTGCCAGTAGCATCGGAGGGTTCGAGCAGTACTTC
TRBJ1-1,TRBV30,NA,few,CAWSRRGNTEAFF,TGTGCCTGGAGTCGCCGGGGGAACACTGAAGCTTTCTTT
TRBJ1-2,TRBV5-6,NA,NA,CASSLISGTLVYGYTF,TGTGCCAGCAGCTTGATTTCCGGGACACTAGTCTATGGCTACACCTTC
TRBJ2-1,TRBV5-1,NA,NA,CASSLENEQFF,TGCGCCAGCAGTCTAGAAAATGAGCAGTTCTTC
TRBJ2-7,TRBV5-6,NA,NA,CASSSPSGQIRGEQYF,TGTGCCAGCAGCTCCCCATCCGGGCAGATAAGGGGCGAGCAGTACTTC
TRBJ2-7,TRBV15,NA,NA,CATSPMGGNSYEQYF,TGTGCCACCAGTCCTATGGGCGGGAACTCCTACGAGCAGTACTTC
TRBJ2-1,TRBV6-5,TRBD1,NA,CASSWGDRDNYNEQFF,TGTGCCAGCAGTTGGGGGGACAGGGATAACTACAATGAGCAGTTCTTC
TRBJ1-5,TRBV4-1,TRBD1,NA,CASSQVTGGLNQPQHF,TGCGCCAGCAGCCAGGTTACAGGGGGCCTCAATCAGCCCCAGCATTTT
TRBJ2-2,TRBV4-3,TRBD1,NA,CASSRRPQGDTGELFF,TGCGCCAGCAGCCGAAGACCACAGGGGGACACCGGGGAGCTGTTTTTT
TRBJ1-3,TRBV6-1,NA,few,CASSEDAGTGNTIYF,TGTGCCAGCAGTGAAGACGCAGGGACTGGAAACACCATATATTTT
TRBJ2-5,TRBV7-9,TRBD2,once,CSSSLTSGGYQETQYF,TGTTCCAGCAGTCTTACTAGCGGGGGCTACCAAGAGACCCAGTACTTC
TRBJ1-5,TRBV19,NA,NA,CASSIELSQPQHF,TGTGCCAGTAGTATAGAACTTTCTCAGCCCCAGCATTTT
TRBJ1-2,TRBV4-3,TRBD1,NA,CASSQDRQGAYYGYTF,TGCGCCAGCAGCCAAGATCGGCAGGGGGCCTACTATGGCTACACCTTC
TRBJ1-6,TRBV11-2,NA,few,CASSVGKGLGRNSPLHF,TGTGCCAGCAGCGTGGGTAAGGGGCTAGGACGCAATTCACCCCTCCACTTT
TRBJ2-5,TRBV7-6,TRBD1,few,CASSPLGQKETQYF,TGTGCCAGCAGTCCCTTGGGACAGAAAGAGACCCAGTACTTC
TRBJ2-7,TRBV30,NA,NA,CAWSVYIGEQYF,TGTGCCTGGAGTGTATACATCGGGGAGCAGTACTTC
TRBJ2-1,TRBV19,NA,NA,CASSIDGGGASYNEQFF,TGTGCCAGTAGTATAGATGGAGGGGGGGCTTCCTACAATGAGCAGTTCTTC
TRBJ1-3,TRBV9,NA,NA,CASSVDPGEGNTIYF,TGTGCCAGCAGCGTAGACCCAGGGGAAGGAAACACCATATATTTT
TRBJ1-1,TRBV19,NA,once,CASSARTAFGEAFF,TGTGCCAGTAGTGCCCGTACAGCCTTCGGTGAAGCTTTCTTT
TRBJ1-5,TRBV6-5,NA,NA,CASRGALEQPQHF,TGTGCCAGCCGGGGGGCCTTGGAACAGCCCCAGCATTTT
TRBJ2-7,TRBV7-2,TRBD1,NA,CASSLEGGTGIFEQYF,TGTGCCAGCAGCTTAGAGGGCGGGACAGGGATTTTCGAGCAGTACTTC
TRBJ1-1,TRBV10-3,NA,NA,CAITSDLGTEAFF,TGTGCCATCACCTCGGACTTGGGCACTGAAGCTTTCTTT
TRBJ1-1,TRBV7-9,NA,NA,CASSLAGLEAFF,TGTGCCAGCAGCTTAGCGGGGCTTGAAGCTTTCTTT
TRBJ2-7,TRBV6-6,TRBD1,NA,CASARTGRDEQYF,TGTGCCAGCGCACGGACAGGGCGTGACGAGCAGTACTTC
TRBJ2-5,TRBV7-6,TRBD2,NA,CASSPTSGIKQETQYF,TGTGCCAGCAGCCCGACTAGCGGGATAAAACAAGAGACCCAGTACTTC
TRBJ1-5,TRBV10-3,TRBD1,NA,CAISESTGLGQPQHF,TGTGCCATCAGTGAGTCGACAGGGTTGGGTCAGCCCCAGCATTTT
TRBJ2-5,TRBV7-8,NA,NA,CASSFGRGGETQYF,TGTGCCAGCAGCTTTGGGCGGGGCGGGGAGACCCAGTACTTC
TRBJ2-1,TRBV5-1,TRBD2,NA,CASSFPGGYNEQFF,TGCGCCAGCAGCTTCCCCGGGGGGTACAATGAGCAGTTCTTC
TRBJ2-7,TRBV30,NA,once,CAWEGVGFRYF,TGTGCCTGGGAGGGTGTCGGCTTCAGGTACTTC
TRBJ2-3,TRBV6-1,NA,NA,CASSGGAHTQYF,TGTGCCAGCAGTGGGGGAGCGCATACGCAGTATTTT